This paragraph covers one T cell receptor beta chain sequence. The antigen remains undetermined. Other nucleotide sequences from this sample produce the same CDR3. TCRdb's table, derived via immunoSEQ multiplex PCR, lists solely in-frame clones and lacks some. In the table there are about 130,000 clones, approximately 85% of which are singletons. These data belong to a study of T cell responses to AZD1222 COVID-19 vaccine. Study results and limitations: Nearly half of spike-specific TCRs reportedly target unmutated variant regions.

This sequence was found in an adult in good health. This specimen was peripheral blood, taken on day 0 of AZD1222 vaccination.

The CDR3 DNA is TGCGCCAGCAGTCCGGACAGTAGCACAGATACGCAGTATTTT. As protein: CASSPDSSTDTQYF. The V gene is TRBV5-1, the J gene TRBJ2-3, with D perhaps TRBD1 (6 bases). Germline V gene sequence: CDR1 SGHRS, CDR2 YFSETQ. This CDR3 region has 14 residues. Trimming took off 5 bases at V and 0 bases at J, with 10 bases between the two ends.